The clone carrying this T cell receptor (beta chain) occurred many times. Patients aged 18 to 65 with hyperthyroidism were newly diagnosed, with duration under 2 months. Clinical symptoms, serum thyroxine, TRAb, thyroid ultrasound and orbital computed tomography established diagnosis. Each 10 ml fresh peripheral blood draw supplied the PBMCs. The CDR3 covers 18 residues. The germline V and J ends were trimmed by 0 bases and 0 bases, with 20 bases remaining between them. Looked up from germline, CDR1 is SQVTM and CDR2 is ANQGSEA. These data are taken from a study of T cells in Graves' hyperthyroidism and ophthalmopathy. Using RNA transcripts as the source, TCR beta CDR3 regions were amplified. First-round RT-PCR targeting the TCR CDR3 was performed with the HTBI primer set. TCRdb independently ran MiXCR on the multiplex PCR reads; one entry per CDR3 protein. Here the sample spans a few hundred thousand distinct CDR3 sequences, around 14% being singletons.

The sequenced sample consisted of blood. The chain uses TRBV29-1 and TRBJ1-1, with D possibly being TRBD1 (6 bases). This receptor was taken from a woman younger than 45 with Graves' hyperthyroidism. CDR3 sequence reads: CSVEDLSFYGDMNTEAFF. The CDR3 DNA follows: TGCAGCGTTGAAGATCTTAGCTTTTATGGGGACATGAACACTGAAGCTTTCTTT.